The text below deals with one T cell receptor beta chain. Its cognate antigen is unknown. These data come from a study of early T cells in non-severe SARS-CoV-2 infection. Findings and caveats of the study: VDJdb matching, biased toward anti-spike CD8 responses, missed private and CD4 specificities.

Individual cDNA molecules each received unique molecular identifiers attached to them. TCRdb passed the 5' RACE reads through MiXCR, listing each CDR3 protein once. This sample yields approximately 69,000 distinct CDR3 sequences, of which about an eighth are seen a single time; roughly 6.1% belongs to the top ten. The germline V gene encodes CDR1 SGHAT and CDR2 FQNNGV. Deletions cut 5 bases from V and 1 base from J, with 9 bases between. The CDR3 totals 15 residues. Sequenced material: whole blood. This chain links TRBV11-2 with TRBJ2-6; D not resolved. This clonotype originated in an adult who was a healthcare worker with PCR-confirmed SARS-CoV-2 infection or an uninfected control (not recorded which). The CDR3 reads CASSVILSGANVLTF. The CDR3 DNA reads as TGTGCCAGCAGCGTAATATTATCTGGGGCCAACGTCCTGACTTTC.